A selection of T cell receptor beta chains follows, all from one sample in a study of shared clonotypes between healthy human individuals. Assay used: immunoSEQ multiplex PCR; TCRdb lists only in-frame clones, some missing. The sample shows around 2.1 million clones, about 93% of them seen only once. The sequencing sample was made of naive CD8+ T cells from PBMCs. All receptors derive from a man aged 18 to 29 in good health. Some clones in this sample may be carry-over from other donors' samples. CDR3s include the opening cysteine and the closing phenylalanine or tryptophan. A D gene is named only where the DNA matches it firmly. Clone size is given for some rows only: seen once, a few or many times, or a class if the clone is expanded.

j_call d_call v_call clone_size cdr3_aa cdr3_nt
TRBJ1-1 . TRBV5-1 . CASRHGNTEAFF TGCGCCAGCAGGCACGGGAACACTGAAGCTTTCTTT
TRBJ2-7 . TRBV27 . CASGETYSYEQYF TGTGCCAGCGGAGAGACATACTCCTACGAGCAGTACTTC
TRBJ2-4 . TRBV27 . CASSFRGENIQYF TGTGCCAGCAGTTTCAGGGGCGAAAACATTCAGTACTTC
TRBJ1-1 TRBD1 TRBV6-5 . CASSPQGVRNTEAFF TGTGCCAGCAGTCCTCAGGGGGTCCGGAACACTGAAGCTTTCTTT
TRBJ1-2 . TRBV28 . CASSLSVIVGYTF TGTGCCAGCAGTTTGTCGGTGATAGTCGGCTACACCTTC
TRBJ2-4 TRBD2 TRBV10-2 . CASAGGGIQYF TGCGCCAGCGCGGGAGGGGGGATTCAGTACTTC
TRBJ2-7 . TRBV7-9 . CASSGQYYEQYF TGTGCCAGCAGCGGGCAATACTACGAGCAGTACTTC
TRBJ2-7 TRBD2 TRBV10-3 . CAISPTSEFYEQYF TGTGCCATCAGCCCGACTAGCGAGTTCTACGAGCAGTACTTC
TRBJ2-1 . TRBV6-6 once CASSYGSSPNEQFF TGTGCCAGCAGTTATGGTTCCAGCCCCAATGAGCAGTTCTTC
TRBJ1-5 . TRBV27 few CASSWRFNQPQHF TGTGCCAGCAGTTGGAGGTTTAACCAGCCCCAGCATTTT
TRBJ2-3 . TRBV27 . CASSLLDGGTQYF TGTGCCAGCAGTTTACTCGATGGCGGTACGCAGTATTTT
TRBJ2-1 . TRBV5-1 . CASSLIDRANEQFF TGCGCCAGCAGCTTAATAGACCGGGCGAATGAGCAGTTCTTC
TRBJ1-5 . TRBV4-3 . CASSLDISHQPQHF TGCGCCAGCTCCCTGGACATCTCTCATCAGCCCCAGCATTTT
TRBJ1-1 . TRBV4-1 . CASSQKPPGRVTEAFF TGCGCCAGCAGCCAAAAACCCCCTGGGAGGGTCACTGAAGCTTTCTTT
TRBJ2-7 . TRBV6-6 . CASTYRDKSYEQYF TGTGCCAGCACTTACCGGGACAAAAGCTACGAGCAGTACTTC
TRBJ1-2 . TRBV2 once CASSDDDNYGYTF TGTGCCAGCAGTGATGATGATAACTATGGCTACACCTTC
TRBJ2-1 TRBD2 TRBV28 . CASSFAGGPDEQFF TGTGCCAGCAGTTTCGCGGGAGGGCCTGATGAGCAGTTCTTC
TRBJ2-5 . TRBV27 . CASSLWAGGSGSKETQYF TGTGCCAGCAGTTTATGGGCCGGGGGTAGCGGAAGCAAAGAGACCCAGTACTTC
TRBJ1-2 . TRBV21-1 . CAHNRDTPTGDGYTF TGTGCCCATAACCGGGACACCCCTACAGGGGATGGCTACACCTTC
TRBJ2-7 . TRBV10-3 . CAISERITEVTYEQYF TGTGCCATCAGTGAGCGAATTACAGAGGTTACCTACGAGCAGTACTTC
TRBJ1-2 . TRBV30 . CAWSYSPTNYGYTF TGTGCCTGGAGTTATTCACCAACTAACTATGGCTACACCTTC
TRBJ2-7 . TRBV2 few CASSAARVGAYEQYF TGTGCCAGCAGCGCAGCCAGGGTGGGGGCCTACGAGCAGTACTTC
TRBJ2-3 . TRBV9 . CASSPPRWSTDTQYF TGTGCCAGCAGCCCCCCGAGATGGAGCACAGATACGCAGTATTTT
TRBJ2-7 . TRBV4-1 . CASSLAVGIGGAYEQYF TGCGCCAGCAGCCTAGCCGTGGGGATAGGGGGAGCCTACGAGCAGTACTTC
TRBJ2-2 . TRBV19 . CASSGRQGPLNTGELFF TGTGCCAGTAGCGGCCGCCAGGGACCCCTGAACACCGGGGAGCTGTTTTTT
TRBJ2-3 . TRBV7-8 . CASSPGGSSTDTQYF TGTGCCAGCAGCCCCGGAGGGTCCAGCACAGATACGCAGTATTTT
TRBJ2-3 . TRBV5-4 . CASSLFAELGDTQYF TGTGCCAGCAGCTTGTTCGCGGAGCTGGGGGATACGCAGTATTTT
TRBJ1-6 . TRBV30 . CAWSVGVGNSPLHF TGTGCCTGGAGTGTAGGTGTTGGAAATTCACCCCTCCACTTT
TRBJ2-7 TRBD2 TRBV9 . CASSPGTSGSAYEQYF TGTGCCAGCAGCCCTGGGACTAGCGGGAGCGCCTACGAGCAGTACTTC
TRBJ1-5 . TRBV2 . CASSETGRSGNQPQHF TGTGCCAGCAGCGAAACAGGGAGGTCGGGCAATCAGCCCCAGCATTTT
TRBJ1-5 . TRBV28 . CASSLGRKDNQPQHF TGTGCCAGCAGTTTAGGGCGGAAAGATAATCAGCCCCAGCATTTT
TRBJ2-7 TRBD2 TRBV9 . CASSVKASGIYEQYF TGTGCCAGCAGCGTAAAAGCTAGCGGAATCTACGAGCAGTACTTC
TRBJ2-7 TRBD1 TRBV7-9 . CASSFPGQGPGVVDEQYF TGTGCCAGCAGCTTTCCGGGACAGGGGCCGGGAGTGGTCGACGAGCAGTACTTC
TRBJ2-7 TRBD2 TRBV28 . CASNLAGDSGEQYF TGTGCCAGCAACCTAGCGGGGGACTCCGGCGAGCAGTACTTC
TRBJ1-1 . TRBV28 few CASSPRDTEAFF TGTGCCAGCAGTCCGCGGGACACTGAAGCTTTCTTT
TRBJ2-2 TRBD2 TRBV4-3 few CASSQGLAGHTGELFF TGCGCCAGCAGCCAAGGGCTAGCGGGCCACACCGGGGAGCTGTTTTTT
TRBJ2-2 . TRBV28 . CASSLDGGELFF TGTGCCAGCAGTTTAGATGGCGGGGAGCTGTTTTTT
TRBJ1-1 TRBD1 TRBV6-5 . CASSYTRGRAEAFF TGTGCCAGCAGTTACACCAGGGGGAGAGCTGAAGCTTTCTTT
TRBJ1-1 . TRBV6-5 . CASSPSRGATEAFF TGTGCCAGCAGCCCCTCCCGGGGGGCCACTGAAGCTTTCTTT
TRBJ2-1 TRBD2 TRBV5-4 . CASSFRRLAYNEQFF TGTGCCAGCAGCTTTAGAAGACTAGCGTACAATGAGCAGTTCTTC
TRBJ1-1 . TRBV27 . CASSSRGGVTEAFF TGTGCCAGCAGTTCTCGGGGGGGGGTCACTGAAGCTTTCTTT
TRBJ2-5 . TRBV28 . CASSLDGGAETQYF TGTGCCAGCAGTTTAGATGGAGGGGCAGAGACCCAGTACTTC
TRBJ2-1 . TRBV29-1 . CSVGWRTDYNEQFF TGCAGCGTTGGTTGGAGGACAGACTACAATGAGCAGTTCTTC
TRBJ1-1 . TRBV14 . CASNLRTAPTEAFF TGTGCCAGCAACCTAAGGACAGCCCCCACTGAAGCTTTCTTT
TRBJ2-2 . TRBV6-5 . CASSYAGAAGELFF TGTGCCAGCAGTTACGCTGGGGCGGCCGGGGAGCTGTTTTTT
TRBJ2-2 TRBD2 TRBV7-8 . CASSFRLAGNTGELFF TGTGCCAGCAGCTTCCGACTAGCGGGGAACACCGGGGAGCTGTTTTTT
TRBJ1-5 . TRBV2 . CASSETPGSNQPQHF TGTGCCAGCAGTGAAACGCCGGGAAGCAATCAGCCCCAGCATTTT
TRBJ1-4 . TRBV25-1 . CASRGRGYNEKLFF TGTGCCAGCAGGGGCAGGGGCTATAATGAAAAACTGTTTTTT
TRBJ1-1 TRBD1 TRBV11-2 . CASSLGQGSEAFF TGTGCCAGCAGCTTAGGACAGGGGAGCGAAGCTTTCTTT
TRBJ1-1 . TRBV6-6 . CASSYNQARVNTEAFF TGTGCCAGCAGTTACAATCAGGCTAGGGTGAACACTGAAGCTTTCTTT